The 16 T cell receptor beta chains below all came from one sample that was sequenced in a study of blood T cell repertoires in COVID-19. Repertoires were generated with immunoSEQ multiplex PCR, while TCRdb's copy carries only in-frame clones and drops some. This table has about 200,000 clones, approximately 83% appearing once. Source material: PBMCs or T cells enriched from blood (not recorded which). The receptors originated from a woman between 40 and 50 years old with acute COVID-19.

As concerns this clone: The same CDR3 also results from other DNA sequences found in this sample. J is TRBJ1-3 and V is TRBV2, with 12 nucleotides matching TRBD1. CDR1 is SNHLY and CDR2 is FYNNEI in the germline V gene. The V segment lost 3 bases and the J segment 8 bases; nucleotides outside the gene matches: 5. The length of the CDR3 is 15 residues. The CDR3 region has the DNA TGTGCCAGCAGTGAGGCGGGACAGGGGGCGTACACCATATATTTT. It translates to CASSEAGQGAYTIYF.

This chain uses TRBV6-5 with TRBJ2-1; D might be TRBD1 (5 bases). The V gene's germline CDR1 is MNHEY and CDR2 SVGAGI. This CDR3 has 15 amino acids. Trimming took off 5 bases at V and 0 bases at J, with 11 bases between the two ends. The CDR3 DNA reads TGTGCCAGCAGTACAGAGCAGGGCTCCTACAATGAGCAGTTCTTC. This translates into CASSTEQGSYNEQFF.

V and J are TRBV15 and TRBJ2-2; 9 bases agree with TRBD1. V lost 0 bases, J lost 3 bases, and 5 bases stayed unmatched. The germline CDR1 and CDR2 sequences are LNHNV and YYDKDF (reference sequence). The CDR3 contains 17 residues. The CDR3 DNA follows: TGTGCCACCAGCAGAGATCGTAGGACAGGGGACACCGGGGAGCTGTTTTTT. Its protein is CATSRDRRTGDTGELFF.

The rearrangement uses TRBV3-1 (or the pseudogene TRBV3-2) and TRBJ2-1, with 8 bases identical to TRBD2. This CDR3 comprises 16 residues. Per germline, CDR1 LGHDT and CDR2 YNNKEL (reference sequence). The V and J ends lost 0 bases and 7 bases, in that order; junction bases with no gene match: 8. CDR3 sequence reads: CASSQEFSGVRNEQFF. As DNA, the CDR3 is TGTGCCAGCAGCCAAGAATTTAGCGGGGTCCGTAATGAGCAGTTCTTC.

As regards this clone: One end of the junction fails to match germline, which may point to a read error. At the DNA level, this CDR3 is encoded by other sequences in the same sample as well. The rearrangement joins TRBV5-1 to TRBJ2-6, with D perhaps TRBD1 (5 bases). CDR3 length equals 15 residues. Germline CDR1 SGHRS, CDR2 YFSETQ. CDR3 DNA: TGCGCCAGCAGCCAAACAGGATCTGGGGCCAACGTCTTGACTTTC. Its protein is CASSQTGSGANVLTF. Combining the CDR3 with reference TRBV5-1 and TRBJ2-6 gives the whole variable domain KAGVTQTPRYLIKTRGQQVTLSCSPISGHRSVSWYQQTPGQGLQFLFEYFSETQRNKGNFPGRFSGRQFSNSRSEMNVSTLELGDSALYLCASSQTGSGANVLTFGAGSRLTVL.

The rearrangement uses TRBV6-2 or TRBV6-3 and TRBJ2-7, with 9 bases matching TRBD2. This CDR3 contains 15 residues. From germline, CDR1 is MNHEY and CDR2 SVGEGT. V lost 6 bases and J lost 8; bases outside the gene matches: 14. The CDR3 DNA sequence: TGTGCCAGCAGCCAAGTGTCGGGACTAGCACTTAAGCAGTACTTC. It yields the protein CASSQVSGLALKQYF.

In its sample, this clone was seen once. The chain couples TRBV12-3 or TRBV12-4 to TRBJ2-3, with TRBD2 as a possible D gene (5 bases). Trimming took off 7 bases at V and 1 base at J, with 9 bases between the two ends. The CDR3 loop spans 13 amino acids. Written as DNA, the CDR3 is TGTGCCAGCACCTTTAGCGGCACAGATACGCAGTATTTT. Protein sequence: CASTFSGTDTQYF.

The chain is built from TRBV15 and TRBJ2-5; 7 bases fit TRBD1. After removal of 2 bases from V and 4 bases from J, the junction contained 7 bases not matched to a gene. Germline V gene data show CDR1 as LNHNV and CDR2 as YYDKDF (reference sequence). The CDR3 consists of 15 residues. CDR3 residues: CATSRPGQRRETQYF. In DNA form, the CDR3 reads TGTGCCACCAGCAGACCGGGACAGAGACGAGAGACCCAGTACTTC.

V is TRBV14 and J is TRBJ2-5; 13 positions match TRBD2. Germline V gene sequence: CDR1 SGHDN, CDR2 FVKESK. CDR3 size: 16 residues. After removal of 2 bases from V and 5 bases from J, the junction contained 5 bases not matched to a gene. The CDR3 DNA sequence: TGTGCCAGCAGCCAAATGGGGACTAGCGGGGACGAGACCCAGTACTTC. It encodes CASSQMGTSGDETQYF.

The chain recombines TRBV27 with TRBJ1-6; no definite D call. The germline V gene has CDR1 MNHEY and CDR2 SMNVEV (reference sequence). Trimming took 5 bases from V and 6 from J, leaving 17 bases between them. The CDR3 has 16 residues. The CDR3 region is CASSLSQNHFNSPLHF. The CDR3 DNA follows: TGTGCCAGCAGTCTCTCCCAAAACCACTTTAATTCACCCCTCCACTTT.

This rearrangement joins TRBV28 to TRBJ1-2; TRBD1 is a possible D gene (5 bases). CDR1 is MDHEN, CDR2 SYDVKM, per germline. The CDR3 extends over 12 amino acids. Trimming left V 6 bases short and J 5 bases short, with 10 bases between. The CDR3 loop is CASSPQVYGYTF. CDR3 in DNA: TGTGCCAGCAGCCCACAGGTTTATGGCTACACCTTC.

The chain uses TRBV24-1 and TRBJ2-5, with 13 bases that match TRBD2. The germline V gene has CDR1 KGHDR and CDR2 SFDVKD. CDR3 length equals 17 residues. After removal of 4 bases from V and 2 bases from J, the junction contained 6 bases not matched to a gene. CDR3 DNA sequence: TGTGCCACCAGTGAGACCGGGACTAGCGGGATGCAAGAGACCCAGTACTTC. Encoded protein: CATSETGTSGMQETQYF.

CDR3 in DNA: TGCGCCAGCAGCCTACAGACAGGGTGGGTCTACGAGCAGTACTTC. Translated, it gives CASSLQTGWVYEQYF. This sequence joins TRBV4-1 and TRBJ2-7; the match to TRBD1 covers 7 bases. V lost 4 bases, J lost 3 bases, and 9 bases stayed unmatched. The CDR3 totals 15 residues. Germline lookup yields CDR1 MGHRA and CDR2 YSYEKL.

This clone was counted a few times. V and J are TRBV7-9 and TRBJ1-6, with a tentative D call TRBD1 (6 bases). V dropped 1 base and J dropped 6 bases, with 13 bases sitting between them. This CDR3 contains 16 residues. Germline V gives CDR1 SEHNR, CDR2 FQNEAQ (reference sequence). CDR3 nucleotides: TGTGCCAGCAGCTTAGGAGGCCAGGGGATTAATTCACCCCTCCACTTT. Protein product: CASSLGGQGINSPLHF. Drawing the rest from reference TRBV7-9 and TRBJ1-6, the complete variable domain is DTGVSQNPRHKITKRGQNVTFRCDPISEHNRLYWYRQTLGQGPEFLTYFQNEAQLEKSRLLSDRFSAERPKGSFSTLEIQRTEQGDSAMYLCASSLGGQGINSPLHFGNGTRLTVT.

The chain has TRBV27 and TRBJ2-2; TRBD2 might be the D (5 bases). Germline-derived CDR1 and CDR2 are MNHEY and SMNVEV (reference sequence). The CDR3 length is 16 residues. Trimming pared 6 bases from V and 0 bases from J, leaving 14 bases between. This CDR3 reads CASSPRGAPNTGELFF. The CDR3 nucleotides are TGTGCCAGCAGCCCTCGGGGAGCACCGAACACCGGGGAGCTGTTTTTT.

The V gene is TRBV2, the J gene TRBJ2-4; 9 bases line up with TRBD1. Germline-derived CDR1 and CDR2 are SNHLY and FYNNEI. This CDR3 spans 12 amino acids. The DNA for the CDR3 is TGTGCAGGGCGACAGGGGGTTGACATTCAGTACTTC. Protein sequence: CAGRQGVDIQYF. Full variable domain (outside the CDR3, taken from reference TRBV2 and TRBJ2-4): EPEVTQTPSHQVTQMGQEVILRCVPISNHLYFYWYRQILGQKVEFLVSFYNNEISEKSEIFDDQFSVERPDGSNFTLKIRSTKLEDSAMYFCAGRQGVDIQYFGAGTRLSVL.